The clone carrying this TCR beta chain was counted a few times. Its cognate antigen is unknown. The record originates from a study of human T cells and chemical hapten exposure. General study findings and limits: High-frequency TCRs, those above 1 in 1000, stayed the same after DPC sensitization.

CDR3 size: 13 residues. From germline, CDR1 is DFQATT and CDR2 SNEGSKA (reference sequence). V lost 5 bases and J lost 9, with 16 bases in between. Time point given: pre-sensitization, week 0. Noted treatment: therapeutic diphenylcyclopropenone sensitization with weekly scalp DPC. MiXCR, run by TCRdb on the RACE reads, gives a single entry per CDR3 protein. The sample includes about 98,000 distinct CDR3 sequences, about a tenth of them seen just once. V and J are TRBV20-1 and TRBJ2-2; the D call may be TRBD1 or TRBD2 (6 bases each). This sample comprised whole blood, obtained in connection with sensitization to the hapten diphenylcyclopropenone (DPC). This receptor was taken from a woman aged 55-69 years with alopecia areata. Some clones in this sample may be carry-over from other donors' samples. CDR3 sequence reads: CSAPRGLGRELFF. In DNA, the CDR3 is TGCAGTGCTCCACGGGGGCTTGGTCGGGAGCTGTTTTTT.